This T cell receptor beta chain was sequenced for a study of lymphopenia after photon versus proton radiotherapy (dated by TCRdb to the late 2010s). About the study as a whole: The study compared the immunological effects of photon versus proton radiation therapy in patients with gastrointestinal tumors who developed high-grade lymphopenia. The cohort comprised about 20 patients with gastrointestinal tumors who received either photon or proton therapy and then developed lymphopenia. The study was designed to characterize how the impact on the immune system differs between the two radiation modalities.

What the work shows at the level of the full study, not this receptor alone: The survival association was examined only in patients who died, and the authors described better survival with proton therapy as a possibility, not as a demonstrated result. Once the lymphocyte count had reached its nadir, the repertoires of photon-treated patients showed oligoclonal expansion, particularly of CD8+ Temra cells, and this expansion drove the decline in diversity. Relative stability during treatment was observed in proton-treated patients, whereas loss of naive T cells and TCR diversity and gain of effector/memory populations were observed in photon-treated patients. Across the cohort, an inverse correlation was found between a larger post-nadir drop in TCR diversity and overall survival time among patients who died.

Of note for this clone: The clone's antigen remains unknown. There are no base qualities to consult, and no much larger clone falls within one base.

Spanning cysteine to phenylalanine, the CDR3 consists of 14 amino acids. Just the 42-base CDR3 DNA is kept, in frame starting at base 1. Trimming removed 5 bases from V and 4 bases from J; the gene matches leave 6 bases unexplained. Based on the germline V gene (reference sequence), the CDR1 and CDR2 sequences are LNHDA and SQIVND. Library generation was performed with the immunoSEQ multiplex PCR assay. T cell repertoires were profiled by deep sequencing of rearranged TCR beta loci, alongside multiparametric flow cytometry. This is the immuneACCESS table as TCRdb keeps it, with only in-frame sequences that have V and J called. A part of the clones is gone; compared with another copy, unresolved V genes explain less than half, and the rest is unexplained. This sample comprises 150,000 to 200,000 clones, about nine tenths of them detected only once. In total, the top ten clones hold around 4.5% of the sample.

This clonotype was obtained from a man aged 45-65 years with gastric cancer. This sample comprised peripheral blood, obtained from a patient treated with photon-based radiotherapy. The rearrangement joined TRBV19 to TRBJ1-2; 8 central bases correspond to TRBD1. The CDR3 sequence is CASSGEGQVYGYTF. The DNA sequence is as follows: TGTGCCAGTAGTGGCGAGGGACAGGTCTATGGCTACACCTTC.